The entry below gives a single T cell receptor (beta chain) sequence along with its context. Germline CDR1 MGHRA, CDR2 YSYEKL. V was cut by 4 bases and J by 0 bases, with 7 bases left in between. The CDR3 is 15 residues long. 13 Jbeta primers and 60 Vbeta primers were used for the PCR. The method was immunoSEQ multiplex PCR; TCRdb's version includes in-frame clones alone and lacks a portion of them. Among 110,000 to 150,000 clones listed, 60% to 75% were seen once. The data derive from a study of cytomegalovirus exposure and HLA in healthy donors. This chain connects TRBV4-1 to TRBJ1-6; no definite D call. The sample comprised PBMCs. The TCR comes from a man under 40 in good health and CMV-seronegative. The CDR3 DNA is TGCGCCAGCAGCCCCGCGAGCTCCTATAATTCACCCCTCCACTTT. The encoded protein is CASSPASSYNSPLHF.